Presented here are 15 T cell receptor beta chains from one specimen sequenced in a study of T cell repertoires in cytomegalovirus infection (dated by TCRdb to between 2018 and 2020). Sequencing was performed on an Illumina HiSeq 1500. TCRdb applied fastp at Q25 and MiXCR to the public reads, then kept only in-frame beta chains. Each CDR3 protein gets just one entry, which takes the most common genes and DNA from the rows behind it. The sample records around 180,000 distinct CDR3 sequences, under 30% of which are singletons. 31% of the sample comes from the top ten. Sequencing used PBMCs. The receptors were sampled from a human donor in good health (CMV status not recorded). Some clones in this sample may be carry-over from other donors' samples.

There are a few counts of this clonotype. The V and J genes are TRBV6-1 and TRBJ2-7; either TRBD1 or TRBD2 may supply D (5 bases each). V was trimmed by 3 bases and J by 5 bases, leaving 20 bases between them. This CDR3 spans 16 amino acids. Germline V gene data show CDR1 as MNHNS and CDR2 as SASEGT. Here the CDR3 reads CASSEPLKGPLDEQYF. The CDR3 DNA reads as TGTGCCAGCAGTGAGCCATTGAAGGGACCCTTAGACGAGCAGTACTTC.

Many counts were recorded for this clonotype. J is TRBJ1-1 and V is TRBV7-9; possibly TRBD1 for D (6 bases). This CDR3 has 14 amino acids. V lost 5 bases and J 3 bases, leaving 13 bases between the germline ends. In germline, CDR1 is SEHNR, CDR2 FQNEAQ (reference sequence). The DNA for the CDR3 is TGTGCCAGCAGCCCAGGACAGTCCTACACTGAAGCTTTCTTT. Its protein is CASSPGQSYTEAFF. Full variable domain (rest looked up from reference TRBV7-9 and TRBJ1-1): DTGVSQNPRHKITKRGQNVTFRCDPISEHNRLYWYRQTLGQGPEFLTYFQNEAQLEKSRLLSDRFSAERPKGSFSTLEIQRTEQGDSAMYLCASSPGQSYTEAFFGQGTRLTVV.

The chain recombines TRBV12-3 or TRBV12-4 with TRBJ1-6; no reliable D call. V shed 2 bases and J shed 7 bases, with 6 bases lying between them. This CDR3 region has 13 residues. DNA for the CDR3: TGTGCCAGCAGTTTATCGGTGAATTCACCCCTCCACTTT. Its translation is CASSLSVNSPLHF.

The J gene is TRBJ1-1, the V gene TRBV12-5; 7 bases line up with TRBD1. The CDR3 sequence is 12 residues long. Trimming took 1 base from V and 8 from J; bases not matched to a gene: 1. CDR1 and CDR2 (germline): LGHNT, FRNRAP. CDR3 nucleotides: TGTGCTAGTGGTTTGGAGGGACAGGAAGCTTTCTTT. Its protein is CASGLEGQEAFF.

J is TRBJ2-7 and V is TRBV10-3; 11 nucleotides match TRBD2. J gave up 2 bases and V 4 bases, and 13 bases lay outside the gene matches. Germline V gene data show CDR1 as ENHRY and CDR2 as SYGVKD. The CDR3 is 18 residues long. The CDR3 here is CAISAWASGGINAYEQYF. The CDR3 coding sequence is TGTGCCATCAGTGCCTGGGCTAGCGGGGGGATAAACGCCTACGAGCAGTACTTC.

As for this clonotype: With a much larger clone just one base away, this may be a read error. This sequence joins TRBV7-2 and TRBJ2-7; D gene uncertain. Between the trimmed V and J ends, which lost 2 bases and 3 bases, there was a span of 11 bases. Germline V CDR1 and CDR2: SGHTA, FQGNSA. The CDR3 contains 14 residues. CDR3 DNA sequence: TGTGCCAGCAGCTTAAGGTCCTGGCACTACGAGCAGTACTTC. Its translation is CASSLRSWHYEQYF.

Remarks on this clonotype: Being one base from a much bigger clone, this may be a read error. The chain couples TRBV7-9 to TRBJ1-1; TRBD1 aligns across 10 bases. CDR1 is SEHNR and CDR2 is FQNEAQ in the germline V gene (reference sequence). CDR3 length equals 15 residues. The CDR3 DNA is TGTACCAGCAGCCATCCTTTCGACAGGGGGCCTGAAGCTTTCTTT. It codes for CTSSHPFDRGPEAFF.

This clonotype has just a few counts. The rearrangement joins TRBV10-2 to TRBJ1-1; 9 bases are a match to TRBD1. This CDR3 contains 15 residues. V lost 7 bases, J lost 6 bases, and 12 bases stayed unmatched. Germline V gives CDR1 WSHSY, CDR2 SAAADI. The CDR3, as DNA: TGCGCCAGCACGAGGGACAGGGAAAAGAAGTCTGAAGCTTTCTTT. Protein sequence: CASTRDREKKSEAFF.

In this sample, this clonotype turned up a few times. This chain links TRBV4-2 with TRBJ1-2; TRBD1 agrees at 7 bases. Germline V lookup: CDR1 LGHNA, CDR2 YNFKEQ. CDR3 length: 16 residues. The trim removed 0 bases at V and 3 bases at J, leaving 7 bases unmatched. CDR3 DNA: TGTGCCAGCAGCCAAGATATAGGGGACAGAGACTATGGCTACACCTTC. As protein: CASSQDIGDRDYGYTF.

Written as DNA, the CDR3 is TGTGCCAGCAGCCCAAGGACAGGGTTCACAGATACGCAGTATTTT. Translated: CASSPRTGFTDTQYF. The chain employs TRBV7-2 and TRBJ2-3; 8 positions agree with TRBD1. The V and J ends lost 5 bases and 2 bases, in that order; junction bases with no gene match: 6. The germline V gene has CDR1 SGHTA and CDR2 FQGNSA. This CDR3 comprises 15 residues.

CDR3 nucleotide sequence: TGCAGTGCTTGGCGGGGTGAAGCTTTCTTT. Amino acid sequence: CSAWRGEAFF. The V call is TRBV20-1, the J call TRBJ1-1; D uncertain. CDR3 length: 10 amino acids. Trimming took off 5 bases at V and 7 bases at J, with 8 bases between the two ends. The germline CDR1 and CDR2 sequences are DFQATT and SNEGSKA (reference sequence).

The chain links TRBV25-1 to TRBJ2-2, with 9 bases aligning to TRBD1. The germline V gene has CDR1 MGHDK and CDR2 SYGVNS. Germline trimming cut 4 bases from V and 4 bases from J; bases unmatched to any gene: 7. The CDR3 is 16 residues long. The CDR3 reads CASSAWTGDSTGELFF. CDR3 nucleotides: TGTGCCAGCAGTGCCTGGACAGGGGATAGCACCGGGGAGCTGTTTTTT.

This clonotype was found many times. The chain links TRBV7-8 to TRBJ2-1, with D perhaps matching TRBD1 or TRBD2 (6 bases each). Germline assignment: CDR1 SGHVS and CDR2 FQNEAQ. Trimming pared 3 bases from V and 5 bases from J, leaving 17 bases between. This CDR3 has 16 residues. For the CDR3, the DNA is TGTGCCAGCAGCTTCCGGCCCGGAGGGGGTAACAATGAGCAGTTCTTC. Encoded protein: CASSFRPGGGNNEQFF.

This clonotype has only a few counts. In DNA form, the CDR3 reads TGTGCCAGCGGAGGACAGGGGGGGACTGAAGCTTTCTTT. Protein product: CASGGQGGTEAFF. V gene TRBV12-3 or TRBV12-4 combines with J gene TRBJ1-1, with 10 nucleotides matching TRBD1. The ends lost 8 bases at V and 5 bases at J; junction bases unmatched: 5. This CDR3 contains 13 residues.

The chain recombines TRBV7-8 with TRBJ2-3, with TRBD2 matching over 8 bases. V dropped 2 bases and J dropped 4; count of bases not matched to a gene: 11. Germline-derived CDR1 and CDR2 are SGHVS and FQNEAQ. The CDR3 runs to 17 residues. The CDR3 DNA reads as TGTGCCAGCAGCTTAATTAGGAGCGGGGGAGTGTCAGATACGCAGTATTTT. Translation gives CASSLIRSGGVSDTQYF. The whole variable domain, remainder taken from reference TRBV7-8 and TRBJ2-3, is GAGVSQSPRYKVAKRGQDVALRCDPISGHVSLFWYQQALGQGPEFLTYFQNEAQLDKSGLPSDRFFAERPEGSVSTLKIQRTQQEDSAVYLCASSLIRSGGVSDTQYFGPGTRLTVL.